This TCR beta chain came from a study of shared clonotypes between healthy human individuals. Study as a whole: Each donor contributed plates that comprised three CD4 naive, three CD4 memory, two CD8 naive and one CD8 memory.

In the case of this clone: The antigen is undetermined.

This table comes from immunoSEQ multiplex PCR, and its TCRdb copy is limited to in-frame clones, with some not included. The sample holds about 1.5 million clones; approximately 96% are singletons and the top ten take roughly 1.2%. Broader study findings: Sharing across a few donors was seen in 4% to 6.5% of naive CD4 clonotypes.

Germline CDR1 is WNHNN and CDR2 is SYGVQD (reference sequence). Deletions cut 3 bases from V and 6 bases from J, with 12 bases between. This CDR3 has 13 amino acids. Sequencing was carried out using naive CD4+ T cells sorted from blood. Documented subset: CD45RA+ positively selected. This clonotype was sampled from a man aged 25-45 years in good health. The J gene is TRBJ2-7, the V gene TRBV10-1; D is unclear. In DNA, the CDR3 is TGCGCCAGCAGTGAAAATCTGTCTAGCGAGCAGTACTTC. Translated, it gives CASSENLSSEQYF.